The 10 T cell receptor beta chains in this list originate from one sample, sequenced in a study of blood T cell repertoires in COVID-19. TCRdb's table, derived via immunoSEQ multiplex PCR, lists solely in-frame clones and lacks some. The profile shows roughly 140,000 clones, around 80% of them singletons. Source material: peripheral blood. These receptors came from a human donor in a cohort sampled during active COVID-19.

The V and J genes are TRBV28 and TRBJ2-5, with 9 bases identical to TRBD2. This CDR3 has 13 residues. Germline CDR1 MDHEN, CDR2 SYDVKM. V gave up 4 bases and J gave up 4 bases; unmatched junction bases: 1. This CDR3 reads CASSSSGAETQYF. The CDR3 nucleotides read TGTGCCAGCAGTTCTAGCGGGGCAGAGACCCAGTACTTC. Variable domain in full (rest from reference TRBV28 and TRBJ2-5): DVKVTQSSRYLVKRTGEKVFLECVQDMDHENMFWYRQDPGLGLRLIYFSYDVKMKEKGDIPEGYSVSREKKERFSLILESASTNQTSMYLCASSSSGAETQYFGPGTRLLVL.

V and J are TRBV7-9 and TRBJ2-1, with 12 bases lining up with TRBD1. Per germline, CDR1 SEHNR and CDR2 FQNEAQ (reference sequence). V was pared by 4 bases and J by 3 bases, with 7 bases of the junction left unmatched. CDR3 length: 17 amino acids. CDR3 DNA: TGTGCCAGCAGCTCCGGGACAGGGGGCACTAGCTACAATGAGCAGTTCTTC. It specifies CASSSGTGGTSYNEQFF. Combining the CDR3 with reference TRBV7-9 and TRBJ2-1 gives the whole variable domain DTGVSQNPRHKITKRGQNVTFRCDPISEHNRLYWYRQTLGQGPEFLTYFQNEAQLEKSRLLSDRFSAERPKGSFSTLEIQRTEQGDSAMYLCASSSGTGGTSYNEQFFGPGTRLTVL.

The genes are TRBV4-3 and TRBJ1-2; D is possibly TRBD1 (5 bases). Trimming cost V 5 bases and J 4 bases, with 20 bases left between them. The CDR3 loop spans 16 amino acids. The germline V gene encodes CDR1 LGHNA and CDR2 YSLEER. The CDR3 region has the DNA TGCGCCAGCAGCGAAGGAGGACACCTTGCTGCCTATGGCTACACCTTC. Its translation: CASSEGGHLAAYGYTF.

This clone was seen just once. J is TRBJ1-1 and V is TRBV6-6; D possibly corresponds to TRBD1 (5 bases). The CDR3 spans 14 residues. The ends were cut back, 6 bases at V and 6 bases at J, with 17 bases in the middle. CDR1 and CDR2 (germline): MNHNY, SVGAGI (reference sequence). The CDR3 sequence is CASSPPRDYAEAFF. CDR3 nucleotides: TGTGCCAGCAGCCCCCCCAGGGACTACGCTGAAGCTTTCTTT.

The CDR3 protein is CAISWTGDGDSPLHF. DNA of the CDR3: TGTGCCATCAGCTGGACAGGGGACGGGGATTCACCCCTCCACTTT. This chain links TRBV10-3 with TRBJ1-6; 9 bases fit TRBD1. V lost 6 bases, J lost 8 bases, and 8 bases stayed unmatched. The CDR3 length is 15 residues. CDR1 is ENHRY and CDR2 is SYGVKD in the germline V gene.

This chain connects TRBV3-1 (or the pseudogene TRBV3-2) to TRBJ1-4; tentative D call: TRBD1 (5 bases). Trimming removed 3 bases from V and 13 bases from J, with 12 bases in between. The CDR3 spans 12 residues. Germline lookup yields CDR1 LGHDT and CDR2 YNNKEL (reference sequence). CDR3 amino acids: CASSHNGGGLFF. The CDR3 DNA reads TGTGCCAGCAGCCACAACGGGGGAGGACTGTTTTTT.

V gene TRBV24-1 combines with J gene TRBJ2-2; D remains ambiguous. Trimming removed 7 bases at V and 7 bases at J, with 12 bases between. Germline V gene data show CDR1 as KGHDR and CDR2 as SFDVKD. This CDR3 region has 13 residues. Written as DNA, the CDR3 is TGTGCCACCAGCGACTGGCGCAACGGGGAGCTGTTTTTT. This codes for CATSDWRNGELFF.

The rearrangement uses TRBV7-9 and TRBJ1-3; no definite D call. Trimming pared 5 bases from V and 3 bases from J, leaving 8 bases between. Germline CDR1 is SEHNR and CDR2 is FQNEAQ (reference sequence). The CDR3 runs 13 residues. The CDR3 nucleotides are TGTGCCAGCAGCCTCACTATTGGAAACACCATATATTTT. Translated: CASSLTIGNTIYF.

The chain carries TRBV11-3 and TRBJ1-2; 7 bases align to TRBD1. V gave up 3 bases and J gave up 6 bases; unmatched junction bases: 10. Germline CDR1 SGHNT, CDR2 YENEEA. The CDR3 length is 15 residues. The CDR3, as DNA: TGTGCCAGCAGCTTGGGGACGGCCAGGGGGGATGGCTACACCTTC. It specifies CASSLGTARGDGYTF.

The chain links TRBV6-2 or TRBV6-3 to TRBJ2-3; TRBD1 agrees at 11 bases. The junction had 7 bases not matched to a gene; V was cut back by 6 bases and J by 5 bases. The CDR3 extends over 15 amino acids. CDR1 is MNHEY, CDR2 SVGEGT, per germline. This chain's CDR3 is CASSRRTGGRDTQYF. CDR3 DNA: TGTGCCAGCAGCCGCAGGACAGGGGGCAGAGATACGCAGTATTTT.